This T cell receptor beta chain was captured in a study of blood T cell repertoires in COVID-19. V was clipped by 4 bases and J by 7 bases; unmatched bases: 10. CDR3 length equals 15 residues. The germline CDR1 and CDR2 sequences are SEHNR and FQNEAQ (reference sequence). Clones were sequenced by immunoSEQ multiplex PCR, and TCRdb holds only the in-frame ones, with some missing. Of around 170,000 clones listed, about 87% are singletons. V gene TRBV7-9 combines with J gene TRBJ1-2; TRBD1 agrees at 9 bases. The TCR comes from a man in his fifties or sixties with acute or convalescent COVID-19. Sequencing was performed on peripheral blood. In DNA form, the CDR3 reads TGTGCCAGCAGCTCGGGACAGGGTATTTCGGGTGGCTACACCTTC. Translated, it gives CASSSGQGISGGYTF.